A single count supports the clone carrying this T cell receptor (beta chain). Its specificity is unknown. PCR involved 60 Vbeta and 13 Jbeta primers. Sequencing was performed with immunoSEQ multiplex PCR; in TCRdb, only in-frame clones are kept and a portion is missing. Among about 140,000 clones listed, approximately 84% were seen once. This sample was taken from a study of cytomegalovirus exposure and HLA in healthy donors. Trimming at V came to 4 bases and at J to 5 bases, leaving 7 bases not matched to a gene. The CDR3 is 14 amino acids. In germline, CDR1 is SGHRS, CDR2 YFSETQ. Regarding the study as a whole: Rarity characterized most TCR sequences, yet some public TCRs appeared in many donors. Later analysis demonstrated an association between a missense DCLRE1C variant and TCR beta V- and J-gene trimming. In a later analysis, approximately 15,000 TCR beta sequences were associated with HLA alleles at 0.05 false discovery rate.

The chain combines TRBV5-1 with TRBJ2-5; 8 nucleotides line up with TRBD2. Source material: PBMCs. This sequence originates from a man aged 25-45 years in good health and CMV-seropositive. Here the CDR3 reads CASSAGLGGETQYF. The CDR3 DNA follows: TGCGCCAGCAGCGCGGGACTAGGTGGGGAGACCCAGTACTTC.